The rows below give T cell receptor beta chains drawn from one sample of a study of cytomegalovirus exposure and HLA in healthy donors. Data came from immunoSEQ multiplex PCR; TCRdb stores just in-frame clones and leaves some out. Of about 100,000 clones detected, over 65% appear once; the ten largest clones hold just over 0.75%. Sequencing input: PBMCs. These receptors were taken from a woman aged 55-75 years in good health and CMV-seronegative. Both conserved end residues are trimmed from each CDR3. Each record gives: CDR3 protein, J gene, V gene.

CDR3aa: ASSLSGNTGELF; j_gene: TRBJ2-2; v_gene: TRBV5-6
CDR3aa: ASSVRETQY; j_gene: TRBJ2-5; v_gene: TRBV2
CDR3aa: ASSWGIAGNGELF; j_gene: TRBJ2-2; v_gene: TRBV5-4
CDR3aa: ASSLAETSGRTGN; j_gene: TRBJ2-5; v_gene: TRBV7-8
CDR3aa: ASSDRLSSYEQY; j_gene: TRBJ2-7; v_gene: TRBV19
CDR3aa: ASSPGAGTSGYNEQF; j_gene: TRBJ2-1; v_gene: TRBV7-2
CDR3aa: ASSLIGREAEQF; j_gene: TRBJ2-1; v_gene: TRBV28
CDR3aa: ASSLGQGGTEAF; j_gene: TRBJ1-1; v_gene: TRBV4-3
CDR3aa: ASRFSGSTDTQY; j_gene: TRBJ2-3; v_gene: TRBV6-5
CDR3aa: ASSLGGRTAPNYGYT; j_gene: TRBJ1-2; v_gene: TRBV5-1
CDR3aa: ASSPRETQY; j_gene: TRBJ2-5; v_gene: TRBV2
CDR3aa: ASSLTSGTYEQY; j_gene: TRBJ2-7; v_gene: TRBV28
CDR3aa: SVAPGLANTEAF; j_gene: TRBJ1-1; v_gene: TRBV29-1
CDR3aa: ASSGGQSNTGELF; j_gene: TRBJ2-2; v_gene: TRBV9
CDR3aa: ASSSQQGSNEQY; j_gene: TRBJ2-7; v_gene: TRBV7-9